A single TCR beta chain is shown here with its context. Clones were sequenced by immunoSEQ multiplex PCR, and TCRdb holds only the in-frame ones, with some missing. In the table there are about 280,000 clones, roughly 90% of which are singletons. With 4 bases clipped from V and 6 bases from J, the junction kept 6 bases outside the gene matches. CDR3 length: 13 amino acids. Looked up from germline, CDR1 is SGHDT and CDR2 is YYEEEE. These data come from a study of blood T cell repertoires in COVID-19. The chain uses TRBV5-6 and TRBJ2-7; 8 bases map to TRBD1. The TCR sequence derives from a woman aged 45-65 years who had recovered from COVID-19. Sequenced material: peripheral blood. The chain's CDR3 is CASSMDRAVEQYF. The CDR3, as DNA: TGTGCCAGCAGCATGGACAGGGCCGTCGAGCAGTACTTC.